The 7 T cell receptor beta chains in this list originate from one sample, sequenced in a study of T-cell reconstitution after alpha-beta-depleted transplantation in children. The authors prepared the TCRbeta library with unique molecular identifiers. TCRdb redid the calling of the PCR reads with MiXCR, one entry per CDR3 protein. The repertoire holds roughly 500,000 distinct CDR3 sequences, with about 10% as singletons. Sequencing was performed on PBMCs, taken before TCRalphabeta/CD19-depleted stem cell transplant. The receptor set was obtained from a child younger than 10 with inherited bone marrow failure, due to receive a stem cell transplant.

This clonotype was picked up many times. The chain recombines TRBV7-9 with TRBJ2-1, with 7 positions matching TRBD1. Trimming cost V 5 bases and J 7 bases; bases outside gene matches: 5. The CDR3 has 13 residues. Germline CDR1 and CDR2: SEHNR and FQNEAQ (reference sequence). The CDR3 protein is CASSQNRGNEQFF. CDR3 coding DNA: TGTGCCAGCAGCCAGAACAGGGGTAATGAGCAGTTCTTC.

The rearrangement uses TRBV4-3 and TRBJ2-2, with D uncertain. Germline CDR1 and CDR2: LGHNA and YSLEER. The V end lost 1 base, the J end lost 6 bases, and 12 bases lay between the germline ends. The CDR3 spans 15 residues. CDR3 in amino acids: CASSQAPPGAGELFF. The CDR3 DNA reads TGCGCCAGCAGCCAAGCCCCCCCTGGGGCCGGGGAGCTGTTTTTT.

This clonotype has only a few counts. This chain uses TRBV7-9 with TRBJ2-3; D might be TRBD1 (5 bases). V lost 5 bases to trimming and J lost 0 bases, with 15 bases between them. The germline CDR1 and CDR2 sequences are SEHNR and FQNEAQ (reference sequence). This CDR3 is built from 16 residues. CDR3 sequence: CASSPRTPLSTDTQYF. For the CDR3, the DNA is TGTGCCAGCAGCCCCAGGACACCCTTGAGCACAGATACGCAGTATTTT.

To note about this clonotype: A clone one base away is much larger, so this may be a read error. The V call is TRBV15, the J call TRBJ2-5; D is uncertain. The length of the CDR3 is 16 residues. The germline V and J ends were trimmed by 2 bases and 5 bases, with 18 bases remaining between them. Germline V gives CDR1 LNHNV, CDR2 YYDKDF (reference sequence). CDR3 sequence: CATSRSQRTRVETQYF. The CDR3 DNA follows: TGTGCCACCAGCAGATCCCAGAGGACGAGAGTTGAGACCCAGTACTTC.

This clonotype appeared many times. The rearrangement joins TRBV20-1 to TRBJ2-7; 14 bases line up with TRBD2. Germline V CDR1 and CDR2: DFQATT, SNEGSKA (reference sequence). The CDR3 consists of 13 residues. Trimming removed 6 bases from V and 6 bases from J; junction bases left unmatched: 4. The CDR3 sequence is CSAGTSGGGEQYF. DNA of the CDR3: TGCAGTGCCGGGACTAGCGGGGGTGGCGAGCAGTACTTC.

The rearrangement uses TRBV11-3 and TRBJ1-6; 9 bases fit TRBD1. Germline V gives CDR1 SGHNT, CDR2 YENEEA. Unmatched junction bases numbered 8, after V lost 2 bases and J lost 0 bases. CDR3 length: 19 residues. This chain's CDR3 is CASSLRRGQGGSYNSPLHF. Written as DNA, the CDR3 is TGTGCCAGCAGCTTACGTCGGGGACAGGGTGGCTCCTATAATTCACCCCTCCACTTT.

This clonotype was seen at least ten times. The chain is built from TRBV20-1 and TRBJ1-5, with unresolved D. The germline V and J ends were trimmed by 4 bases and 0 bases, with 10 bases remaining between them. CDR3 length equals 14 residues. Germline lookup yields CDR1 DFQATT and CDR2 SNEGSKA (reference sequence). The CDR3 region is CSATRPLSNQPQHF. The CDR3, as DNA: TGCAGTGCTACTAGACCTCTTAGCAATCAGCCCCAGCATTTT.